The rows below give T cell receptor beta chains drawn from one sample of a study of CD8+ T cells in alopecia areata. Produced via immunoSEQ multiplex PCR; TCRdb's table is partial and in-frame only. The sample lists 120,000 to 150,000 clones; around 47% were seen once. The sample was CD4+ T cells sorted from blood. These receptors were obtained from a human donor with alopecia areata. Both conserved end residues are part of each CDR3. The D gene is left open where the match is weak. The size entry is marked missing in some rows and otherwise reads once, few, many or a size class.

v_gene	abundance	j_gene	d_gene	CDR3nt	CDR3aa
TRBV2	NA	TRBJ2-1	NA	TGTGCCAGCAGTGAAGGGAGGAGCTCCTACAATGAGCAGTTCTTC	CASSEGRSSYNEQFF
TRBV11-2	NA	TRBJ2-1	NA	TGTGCCAGCAGCCCACGACTAAACGAGCAGTTCTTC	CASSPRLNEQFF
TRBV2	NA	TRBJ1-5	NA	TGTGCCAGCAGTGGAGGTTCGTCCCTTTCTCATCAGCCCCAGCATTTT	CASSGGSSLSHQPQHF
TRBV15	NA	TRBJ2-1	NA	TGTGCCACCAGCAGAGAATGGTTGGGGGAGCAGTTCTTC	CATSREWLGEQFF
TRBV29-1	few	TRBJ2-1	NA	TGCAGCGTCCGAGGCCATGAGCAGTTCTTC	CSVRGHEQFF
TRBV28	NA	TRBJ2-5	NA	TGTGCCAGCAGTGCAGGTTACCAAGAGACCCAGTACTTC	CASSAGYQETQYF
TRBV10-3	NA	TRBJ2-2	NA	TGTGCCATCAGACAGGCCATGAACACCGGGGAGCTGTTTTTT	CAIRQAMNTGELFF
TRBV6-6	NA	TRBJ2-1	NA	TGTGCCAGCAGGGTCGACAGCTATGAGCAGTTCTTC	CASRVDSYEQFF
TRBV6-6	once	TRBJ1-2	TRBD1	TGTGCCAGCAGTAAACAGGGGTCGGGTGGCTACACCTTC	CASSKQGSGGYTF
TRBV7-3	NA	TRBJ2-2	NA	TGTGCCAGCCTATCAGGAGAGACCGGGGAGCTGTTTTTT	CASLSGETGELFF
TRBV5-1	NA	TRBJ2-5	TRBD2	TGCGCCAGCCGGACTAGCGGAGACCAAGAGACCCAGTACTTC	CASRTSGDQETQYF
TRBV6-6	NA	TRBJ2-7	NA	TGTGCCAGCAGCCTTAGTGGGCCCTACGAGCAGTACTTC	CASSLSGPYEQYF
TRBV11-2	few	TRBJ1-1	NA	TGTGCCAGCAGCCCACCGGGCAGCCGAGTGAACACTGAAGCTTTCTTT	CASSPPGSRVNTEAFF
TRBV5-1	NA	TRBJ2-1	TRBD2	TGCGCCAGCAGCTTGGAAGCGGGAGGCTACAATGAGCAGTTCTTC	CASSLEAGGYNEQFF
TRBV11-2	NA	TRBJ2-3	NA	TGTGCCAGCAGCGCAACAGACACAGATACGCAGTATTTT	CASSATDTDTQYF
TRBV29-1	NA	TRBJ2-2	NA	TGCAGCGGGACAACTACCGGGGAGCTGTTTTTT	CSGTTTGELFF
TRBV5-1	NA	TRBJ2-7	NA	TGCGCCAGCAGCAGTGGATACCAGAACTACGAGCAGTACTTC	CASSSGYQNYEQYF
TRBV7-9	once	TRBJ2-3	TRBD2	TGTGCCAGCAGCTTAGGTCTAGCGGGAGATGCGAGCACAGATACGCAGTATTTT	CASSLGLAGDASTDTQYF
TRBV19	NA	TRBJ2-5	TRBD2	TGTGCCAGCCAAAGAACCGGACTAGCGGGAGAGACCCAGTACTTC	CASQRTGLAGETQYF
TRBV7-9	few	TRBJ1-4	TRBD1	TGTGCCAGCAGCTTACGACAGGGGGGTGAAAAACTGTTTTTT	CASSLRQGGEKLFF
TRBV14	few	TRBJ2-1	TRBD2	TGTGCCAGCAGCCAAGCTCCTAGCGGTTACAATGAGCAGTTCTTC	CASSQAPSGYNEQFF
TRBV29-1	few	TRBJ2-5	TRBD2	TGCAGCGTCAACGGACTAGCGGGACAAGAGACCCAGTACTTC	CSVNGLAGQETQYF
TRBV7-2	NA	TRBJ2-1	NA	TGTGCCAGCAGTCCCAGGGTCGGTGAGCAGTTCTTC	CASSPRVGEQFF
TRBV5-6	NA	TRBJ2-5	NA	TGTGCCAGCAGCTTGCCGTTCGGGGAGACCCAGTACTTC	CASSLPFGETQYF
TRBV2	NA	TRBJ1-4	NA	TGTGCCAGCAGTGAACTCTTAGGTGAAAAACTGTTTTTT	CASSELLGEKLFF
TRBV28	NA	TRBJ2-7	TRBD2	TGTGCCAGCAGTTTAGATGGGAGGGCCTACGAGCAGTACTTC	CASSLDGRAYEQYF
TRBV5-1	NA	TRBJ2-1	NA	TGCGCCAGCAGCTTAGGCCCCTCCTCTGAGCAGTTCTTC	CASSLGPSSEQFF
TRBV5-1	NA	TRBJ2-2	NA	TGCGCCAGCAGCAAAGAGACACCAGGGAACACCGGGGAGCTGTTTTTT	CASSKETPGNTGELFF
TRBV5-1	NA	TRBJ2-5	NA	TGCGCCAGCAGCTGGACCCCCGCGGAGACCCAGTACTTC	CASSWTPAETQYF
TRBV29-1	NA	TRBJ1-4	NA	TGCAGCGTTCGAATGAGGGTTAATGAAAAACTGTTTTTT	CSVRMRVNEKLFF
TRBV5-4	NA	TRBJ2-5	TRBD1	TGTGCCAGCACGGGACAGCAAGAGACCCAGTACTTC	CASTGQQETQYF
TRBV2	NA	TRBJ2-7	TRBD1	TGTGCCAGCAGCGCACAGGGGATAGGGCCCTACGAGCAGTACTTC	CASSAQGIGPYEQYF
TRBV27	NA	TRBJ2-6	NA	TGTGCCAGCAGTTTTCTTCGCGCGTTGACGAACTCTGGGGCCAACGTCCTGACTTTC	CASSFLRALTNSGANVLTF
TRBV28	once	TRBJ2-7	NA	TGTGCCAGCAACCCTCAGGGATACGAGCAGTACTTC	CASNPQGYEQYF
TRBV11-3	NA	TRBJ1-1	NA	TGTGCCAGCAGCCTACAGGAGAACACTGAAGCTTTCTTT	CASSLQENTEAFF
TRBV2	NA	TRBJ2-6	NA	TGTGCCAGCAGCGGTGAAATCTCTGGGGCCAACGTCCTGACTTTC	CASSGEISGANVLTF
TRBV28	NA	TRBJ1-3	NA	TGTGCCAGCAGTTTATCGTCAGGGATGATAGTAGGAAACACCATATATTTT	CASSLSSGMIVGNTIYF
TRBV6-5	NA	TRBJ2-5	NA	TGTGCCAGCAGTTACTCGACGAGGAGGGAAGAGACCCAGTACTTC	CASSYSTRREETQYF
TRBV6-5	NA	TRBJ1-2	NA	TGTGCCAGCAGTTCAGTCCAGGGGCTCTATGGCTACACCTTC	CASSSVQGLYGYTF
TRBV20-1	NA	TRBJ2-1	NA	TGCAGTGCGTCTAAGTCCAATGAGCAGTTCTTC	CSASKSNEQFF
TRBV18	NA	TRBJ2-5	NA	TGTGCCAGCTCACCACTAAGACAGGGAGGCGAGACCCAGTACTTC	CASSPLRQGGETQYF
TRBV5-4	few	TRBJ1-2	NA	TGTGCCAGCTCAGGGCTTGGAGGCTACACCTTC	CASSGLGGYTF
TRBV25-1	NA	TRBJ1-2	TRBD1	TGTGCCAGCAGTGAATCGGGACAGTTTTTTGGCTACACCTTC	CASSESGQFFGYTF
TRBV7-9	NA	TRBJ2-7	TRBD2	TGTGCCAGCAGCTTAGAGAGCCTAGCGGCCTCCTACGAGCAGTACTTC	CASSLESLAASYEQYF
TRBV29-1	NA	TRBJ1-2	TRBD1	TGCAGCGCCGAGGGGGACAGTGCTAACTATGGCTACACCTTC	CSAEGDSANYGYTF
TRBV28	few	TRBJ2-3	NA	TGTGCCAGCAGCCCCGGACAGTCGCCCACAGATACGCAGTATTTT	CASSPGQSPTDTQYF
TRBV30	NA	TRBJ2-7	NA	TGTGCCTGGACGCCGGGGGAGTACGAGCAGTACTTC	CAWTPGEYEQYF
TRBV10-3	NA	TRBJ2-1	TRBD2	TGTGCCATCAAACTAGCGGGCCACAGTGAGCAGTTCTTC	CAIKLAGHSEQFF
TRBV19	few	TRBJ2-2	NA	TGTGCCAGTAGTCTACCCTATGGGGCCGGGGAGCTGTTTTTT	CASSLPYGAGELFF
TRBV7-2	NA	TRBJ2-2	TRBD2	TGTGCCAGCAGCTTAGCGGGAGGGCCCGCCGGGGAGCTGTTTTTT	CASSLAGGPAGELFF
TRBV5-1	NA	TRBJ2-5	NA	TGCGCCAGCAGCTTTGGGTCCCCGGGAGAGACCCAGTACTTC	CASSFGSPGETQYF
TRBV7-9	NA	TRBJ2-7	NA	TGTGCCAGCAGCTTAGGACCAAGGCGGACGCGCGACGAGCAGTACTTC	CASSLGPRRTRDEQYF
TRBV14	NA	TRBJ2-7	NA	TGTGCCAGCAGCCAAGTTCGGGGCCACGAGCAGTACTTC	CASSQVRGHEQYF
TRBV6-5	NA	TRBJ2-2	TRBD2	TGTGCCAGCACTAGCGGGAGGGCAGGGATCGGGGAGCTGTTTTTT	CASTSGRAGIGELFF
TRBV7-9	NA	TRBJ1-2	NA	TGTGCCAGCAGCGGAGCAATTCGGACGGAAAACTATGGCTACACCTTC	CASSGAIRTENYGYTF